This record covers a single T cell receptor (beta chain). The germline gene is not matched at one end of the junction; a read error may be the cause. There are 15 residues in the CDR3. Per the germline V gene, CDR1 is SGHNT and CDR2 is YYREEE (reference sequence). These data are taken from a study of tumor-infiltrating lymphocytes in primary liver carcinoma. Reverse transcription of around 500 ng total RNA with a constant-region primer produced TCR beta cDNA. For TCR beta, libraries were produced by three nested multiplex PCR rounds using slightly modified ARM-PCR. A C-beta reverse primer and TRBV1-TRBV30 forward primers served in each of the first two PCR rounds, at ten to eleven cycles apiece. Using its own MiXCR run on the multiplex PCR reads, TCRdb lists one record per CDR3 protein. This sample has around 210,000 distinct CDR3 sequences, with less than 75% found just once. In addition to blood RNA drawn from unsorted whole blood, germline DNA was extracted.

The sequenced material came from peripheral blood. The sequence came from a woman aged 60 to 75 with primary liver carcinoma and hepatitis B virus infection. The chain couples TRBV5-4 to TRBJ1-5, with a weak D call TRBD1 (5 bases). Written as DNA, the CDR3 is TGTGTCAGCAGCTTGGGGATAGGGGCCAACCAGCCCCAGCATTTT. This gives the protein CVSSLGIGANQPQHF.